The 17 T cell receptor beta chains in this list originate from one sample, sequenced in a study of shared clonotypes between healthy human individuals. Here immunoSEQ multiplex PCR was the method, and the copy in TCRdb shows in-frame clones only, minus some. The sample has millions of clones, over 85% seen once. CD45RO-negative, CCR7-selected cells formed the naive CD8 fraction, which excluded terminally differentiated effector memory CD45RA+ cells. What was sequenced was naive CD8+ T cells sorted from blood. All receptors come from a man aged 18 to 29 in good health.

This clone appeared once. The V gene is TRBV9, the J gene TRBJ2-5; 8 positions agree with TRBD1. Germline assignment: CDR1 SGDLS and CDR2 YYNGEE. The CDR3 runs 16 residues. The V gene end was trimmed by 2 bases and the J gene end by 1 base; junction bases not matched to a gene: 7. The CDR3 loop is CASSVQRTGPQETQYF. The CDR3 coding sequence is TGTGCCAGCAGCGTCCAGCGGACAGGGCCCCAAGAGACCCAGTACTTC.

The V gene is TRBV6-5, the J gene TRBJ2-3, with D perhaps matching TRBD1 (5 bases). The germline V gene has CDR1 MNHEY and CDR2 SVGAGI. V lost 6 bases, J lost 6 bases, and 16 bases lay in between. The CDR3 is 14 residues long. The chain's CDR3 is CASSGLQPGDTQYF. The CDR3 DNA reads as TGTGCCAGCAGCGGGCTCCAGCCAGGGGATACGCAGTATTTT.

J is TRBJ2-5 and V is TRBV5-6; D gene unclear. Trimming stripped 1 base from V and 3 bases from J, with 4 bases between. The CDR3 totals 12 residues. Per germline, CDR1 SGHDT and CDR2 YYEEEE. CDR3 bases: TGTGCCAGCAGCTTGTGGGAAGAGACCCAGTACTTC. Translating gives CASSLWEETQYF.

The chain uses TRBV19 and TRBJ2-7, with D possibly TRBD1 on 6 matching bases. The CDR3 spans 14 residues. Germline CDR1 LNHDA, CDR2 SQIVND (reference sequence). The V end was cut by 9 bases, the J end by 0 bases, with 15 bases between. CDR3 bases: TGTGCCAGCGATCCAGGGGCCCCCTCCTACGAGCAGTACTTC. Its protein is CASDPGAPSYEQYF.

The chain has TRBV9 and TRBJ2-7, with TRBD1 as a possible D gene (6 bases). Germline CDR1 is SGDLS and CDR2 is YYNGEE. V was shortened by 7 bases and J by 5 bases, with 10 bases between the two germline ends. CDR3 length: 11 amino acids. CDR3 nucleotides: TGTGCCAGCGGGAACAGGGACGAGCAGTACTTC. Its protein product is CASGNRDEQYF.

CDR3 amino acids: CASNSANYGYTF. DNA for the CDR3: TGTGCCAGCAACAGTGCTAACTATGGCTACACCTTC. The genes are TRBV19 and TRBJ1-2; D gene ambiguous. The V end was cut by 9 bases, the J end by 0 bases, with 8 bases between. The germline gives CDR1 LNHDA, CDR2 SQIVND (reference sequence). CDR3 length equals 12 residues.

V usage is TRBV18 and J usage is TRBJ2-7; 11 nucleotides match TRBD1. The CDR3 runs 15 residues. V shed 2 bases, J shed 2 bases, and the junction held 2 bases outside the gene matches. Germline V lookup: CDR1 KGHSH, CDR2 LQKENI. The DNA for the CDR3 is TGTGCCAGCTCACCATTGGGACAGGGGGCCTACGAGCAGTACTTC. As protein: CASSPLGQGAYEQYF.

This rearrangement joins TRBV10-3 to TRBJ2-5, with no clear D. Germline V gene data show CDR1 as ENHRY and CDR2 as SYGVKD. CDR3 length equals 13 residues. Trimming took off 0 bases at V and 3 bases at J, with 5 bases between the two ends. The CDR3 sequence is CAISESTEETQYF. CDR3 DNA: TGTGCCATCAGTGAGTCAACTGAAGAGACCCAGTACTTC.

This rearrangement joins TRBV28 to TRBJ1-2; TRBD1 agrees at 10 bases. V dropped 5 bases and J dropped 8; count of bases not matched to a gene: 17. Per germline, CDR1 MDHEN and CDR2 SYDVKM. The CDR3 contains 17 residues. The chain's CDR3 is CASSILIFGTGVEGYTF. CDR3 nucleotide sequence: TGTGCCAGCAGTATACTTATCTTTGGGACAGGGGTGGAGGGCTACACCTTC.

The V gene is TRBV7-6, the J gene TRBJ1-1, with a possible D match to TRBD1 (5 bases). Trimming took 1 base from V and 4 from J, leaving 16 bases between them. Germline-derived CDR1 and CDR2 are SGHVS and FNYEAQ. The CDR3 runs to 16 residues. The CDR3 is CASSLGGRGLGTEAFF. CDR3 DNA sequence: TGTGCCAGCAGCTTAGGGGGACGGGGCCTTGGCACTGAAGCTTTCTTT.

V gene TRBV27 combines with J gene TRBJ2-1; no reliable D call. The V gene's germline CDR1 is MNHEY and CDR2 SMNVEV (reference sequence). CDR3 length equals 11 residues. Trimming stripped 3 bases from V and 14 bases from J, with 11 bases between. DNA of the CDR3: TGTGCCAGCAGTTTCGACCAGTCGGAGTTCTTC. Translated, it gives CASSFDQSEFF.

This clone occurred a few times. The chain combines TRBV5-1 with TRBJ2-5; 13 bases line up with TRBD2. This CDR3 is built from 15 residues. The ends lost 3 bases at V and 2 bases at J; junction bases unmatched: 1. The germline V gene encodes CDR1 SGHRS and CDR2 YFSETQ. CDR3 amino acids: CASSWGLAGQETQYF. The CDR3 nucleotides read TGCGCCAGCAGCTGGGGACTAGCGGGACAAGAGACCCAGTACTTC. Filled out from reference TRBV5-1 and TRBJ2-5, the complete variable domain reads KAGVTQTPRYLIKTRGQQVTLSCSPISGHRSVSWYQQTPGQGLQFLFEYFSETQRNKGNFPGRFSGRQFSNSRSEMNVSTLELGDSALYLCASSWGLAGQETQYFGPGTRLLVL.

This clone was counted once. V is TRBV28 and J is TRBJ2-1; D may be TRBD1 (6 bases). V was clipped by 3 bases and J by 4 bases, with 13 bases between them. The V gene's germline CDR1 is MDHEN and CDR2 SYDVKM. The CDR3 covers 15 residues. CDR3 sequence reads: CASSLVRGEYNEQFF. The DNA of the CDR3 is TGTGCCAGCAGTTTGGTCAGGGGCGAGTACAATGAGCAGTTCTTC.

The J gene is TRBJ2-7, the V gene TRBV27, with D perhaps being TRBD1 or TRBD2 (5 bases each). The CDR3 has 16 residues. Germline CDR1 MNHEY, CDR2 SMNVEV (reference sequence). The ends were cut back, 0 bases at V and 6 bases at J, with 18 bases in the middle. This CDR3 reads CASSLSGEGQGTEQYF. In DNA form, the CDR3 reads TGTGCCAGCAGTTTATCGGGGGAAGGGCAGGGAACCGAGCAGTACTTC.

This chain joins TRBV4-2 and TRBJ2-1, with 13 bases lining up with TRBD2. Germline CDR1 and CDR2: LGHNA and YNFKEQ. J gave up 4 bases and V 4 bases, and 10 bases lay outside the gene matches. The CDR3 loop spans 18 amino acids. CDR3 bases: TGTGCCAGCAGCCTTACCGAGACTAGCGGGGGGTTTTACAATGAGCAGTTCTTC. Translated, it gives CASSLTETSGGFYNEQFF.

With respect to this clone: Other DNA sequences in this sample translate to the same CDR3. This sequence joins TRBV27 and TRBJ2-7; 12 bases are a match to TRBD1. The CDR3 is made up of 15 amino acids. V shed 3 bases and J 4 bases; nucleotides not matched to a gene: 4. Germline CDR1 MNHEY, CDR2 SMNVEV (reference sequence). CDR3 amino acids: CASSFLGQGAYEQYF. For the CDR3, the DNA is TGTGCCAGCAGTTTCCTGGGACAGGGGGCGTACGAGCAGTACTTC.

As concerns this clone: The identical CDR3 is also encoded by other nucleotide sequences in the sample. The rearrangement links TRBV29-1 to TRBJ2-5, with 8 bases aligning to TRBD1. The V gene end was trimmed by 3 bases and the J gene end by 5 bases; junction bases not matched to a gene: 2. The length of the CDR3 is 12 residues. Germline loops: CDR1 SQVTM, CDR2 ANQGSEA. CDR3 sequence: CSVEGQEETQYF. CDR3 nucleotides: TGCAGCGTTGAGGGACAGGAGGAGACCCAGTACTTC. Filled out from reference TRBV29-1 and TRBJ2-5, the complete variable domain reads SAVISQKPSRDICQRGTSLTIQCQVDSQVTMMFWYRQQPGQSLTLIATANQGSEATYESGFVIDKFPISRPNLTFSTLTVSNMSPEDSSIYLCSVEGQEETQYFGPGTRLLVL.